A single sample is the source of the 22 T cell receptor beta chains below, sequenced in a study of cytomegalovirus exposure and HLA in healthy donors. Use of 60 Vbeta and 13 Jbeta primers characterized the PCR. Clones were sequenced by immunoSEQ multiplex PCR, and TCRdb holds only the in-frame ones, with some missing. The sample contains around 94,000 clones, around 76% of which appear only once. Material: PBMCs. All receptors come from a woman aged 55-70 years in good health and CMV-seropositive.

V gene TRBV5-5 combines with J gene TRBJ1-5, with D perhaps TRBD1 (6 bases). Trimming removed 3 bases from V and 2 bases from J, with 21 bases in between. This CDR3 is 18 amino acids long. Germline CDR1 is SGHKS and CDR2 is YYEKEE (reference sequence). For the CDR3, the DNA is TGTGCCAGCAGCTCCCCAACAGGGATTGGGGACGGCAATCAGCCCCAGCATTTT. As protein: CASSSPTGIGDGNQPQHF.

CDR3 DNA: TGTGCCAGCAGTTACGTGACTAGCGGGAGGGGTAATACGCAGTATTTT. Translated, it gives CASSYVTSGRGNTQYF. The V and J genes are TRBV6-5 and TRBJ2-3, with 14 bases matching TRBD2. The CDR3 sequence is 16 residues long. CDR1 and CDR2 from the germline V gene are MNHEY and SVGAGI. The ends lost 2 bases at V and 7 bases at J; junction bases unmatched: 5.

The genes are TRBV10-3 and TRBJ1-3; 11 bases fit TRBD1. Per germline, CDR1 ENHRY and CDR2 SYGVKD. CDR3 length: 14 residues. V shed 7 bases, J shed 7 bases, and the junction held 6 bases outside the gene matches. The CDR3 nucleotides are TGTGCCATCACACCGGACAGGGGGCTTAACACCATATATTTT. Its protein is CAITPDRGLNTIYF.

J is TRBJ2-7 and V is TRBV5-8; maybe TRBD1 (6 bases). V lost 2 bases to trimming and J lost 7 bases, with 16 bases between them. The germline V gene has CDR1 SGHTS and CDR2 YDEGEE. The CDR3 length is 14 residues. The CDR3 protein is CASSFLQGSTEQYF. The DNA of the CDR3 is TGTGCCAGCAGCTTCCTACAGGGATCTACGGAGCAGTACTTC.

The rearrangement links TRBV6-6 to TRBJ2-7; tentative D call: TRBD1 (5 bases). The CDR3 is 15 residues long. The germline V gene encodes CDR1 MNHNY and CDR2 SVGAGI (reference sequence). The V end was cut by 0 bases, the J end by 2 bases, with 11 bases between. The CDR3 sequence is CASSYSGQVTYEQYF. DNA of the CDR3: TGTGCCAGCAGTTACTCGGGGCAAGTAACCTACGAGCAGTACTTC.

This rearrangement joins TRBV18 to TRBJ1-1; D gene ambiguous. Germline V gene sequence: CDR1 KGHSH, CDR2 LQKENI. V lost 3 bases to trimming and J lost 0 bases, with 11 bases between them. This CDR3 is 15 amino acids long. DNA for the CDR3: TGTGCCAGCTCACCCGCCCGGAGCATGAACACTGAAGCTTTCTTT. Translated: CASSPARSMNTEAFF. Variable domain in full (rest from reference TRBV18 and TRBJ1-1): NAGVMQNPRHLVRRRGQEARLRCSPMKGHSHVYWYRQLPEEGLKFMVYLQKENIIDESGMPKERFSAEFPKEGPSILRIQQVVRGDSAAYFCASSPARSMNTEAFFGQGTRLTVV.

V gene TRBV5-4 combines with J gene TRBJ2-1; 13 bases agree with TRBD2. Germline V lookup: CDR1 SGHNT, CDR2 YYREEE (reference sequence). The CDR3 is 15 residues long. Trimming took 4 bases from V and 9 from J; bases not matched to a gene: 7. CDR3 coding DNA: TGTGCCAGCAGCCCGGGGACTAGCGGGACCGGTGAGCAGTTCTTC. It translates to CASSPGTSGTGEQFF.

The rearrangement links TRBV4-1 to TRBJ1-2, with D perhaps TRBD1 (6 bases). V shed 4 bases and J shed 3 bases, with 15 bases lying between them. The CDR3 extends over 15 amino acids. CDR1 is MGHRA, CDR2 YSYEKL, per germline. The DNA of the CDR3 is TGCGCCAGCAGCCCGTCAGGGGCGCGTCACTATGGCTACACCTTC. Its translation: CASSPSGARHYGYTF.

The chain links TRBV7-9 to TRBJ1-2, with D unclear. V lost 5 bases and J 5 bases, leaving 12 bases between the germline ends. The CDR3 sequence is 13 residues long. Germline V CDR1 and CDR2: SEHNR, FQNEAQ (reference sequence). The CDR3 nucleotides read TGTGCCAGCAGCGACCGGACTCAGTATGGCTACACCTTC. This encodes CASSDRTQYGYTF.

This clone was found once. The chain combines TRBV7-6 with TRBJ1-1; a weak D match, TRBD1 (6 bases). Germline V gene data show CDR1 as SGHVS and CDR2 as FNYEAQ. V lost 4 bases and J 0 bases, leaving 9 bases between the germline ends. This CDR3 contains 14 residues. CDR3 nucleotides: TGTGCCAGCAGCTCGGACAGATTGAACACTGAAGCTTTCTTT. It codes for CASSSDRLNTEAFF.

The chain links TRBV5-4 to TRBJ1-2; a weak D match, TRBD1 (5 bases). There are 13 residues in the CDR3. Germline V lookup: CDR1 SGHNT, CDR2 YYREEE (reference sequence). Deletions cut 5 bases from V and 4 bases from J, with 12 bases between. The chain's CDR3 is CASRWGTAYGYTF. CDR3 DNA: TGTGCCAGCAGATGGGGGACTGCCTATGGCTACACCTTC.

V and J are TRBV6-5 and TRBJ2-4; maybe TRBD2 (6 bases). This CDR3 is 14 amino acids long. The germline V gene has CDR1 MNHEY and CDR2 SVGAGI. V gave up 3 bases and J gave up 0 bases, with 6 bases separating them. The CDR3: CASSYSGAKNIQYF. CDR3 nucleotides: TGTGCCAGCAGTTATAGCGGAGCCAAAAACATTCAGTACTTC.

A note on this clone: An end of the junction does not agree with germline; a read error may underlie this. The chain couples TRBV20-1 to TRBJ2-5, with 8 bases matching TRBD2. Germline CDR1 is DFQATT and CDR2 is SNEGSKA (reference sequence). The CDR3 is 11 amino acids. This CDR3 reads CSAKRGETQYF. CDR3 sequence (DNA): TGCAGCGCTAAGCGGGGGGAGACCCAGTACTTC.

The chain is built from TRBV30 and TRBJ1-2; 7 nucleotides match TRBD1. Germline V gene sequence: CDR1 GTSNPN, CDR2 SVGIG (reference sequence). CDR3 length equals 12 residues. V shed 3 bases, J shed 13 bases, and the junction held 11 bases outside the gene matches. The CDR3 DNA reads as TGTGCCTGGAGGGCCGGGACAGACGGAGGCACCTTC. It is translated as CAWRAGTDGGTF.

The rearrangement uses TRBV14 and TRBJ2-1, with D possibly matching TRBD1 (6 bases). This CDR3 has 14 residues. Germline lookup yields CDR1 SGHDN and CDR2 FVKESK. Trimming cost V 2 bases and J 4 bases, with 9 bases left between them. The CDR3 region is CASSQFTGYNEQFF. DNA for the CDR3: TGTGCCAGCAGCCAATTTACAGGGTACAATGAGCAGTTCTTC. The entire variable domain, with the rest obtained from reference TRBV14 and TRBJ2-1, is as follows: EAGVTQFPSHSVIEKGQTVTLRCDPISGHDNLYWYRRVMGKEIKFLLHFVKESKQDESGMPNNRFLAERTGGTYSTLKVQPAELEDSGVYFCASSQFTGYNEQFFGPGTRLTVL.

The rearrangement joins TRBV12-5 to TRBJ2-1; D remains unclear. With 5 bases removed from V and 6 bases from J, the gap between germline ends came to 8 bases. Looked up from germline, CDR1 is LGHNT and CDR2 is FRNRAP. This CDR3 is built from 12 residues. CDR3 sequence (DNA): TGTGCTAGTGGTAACTCGGGCAATGAGCAGTTCTTC. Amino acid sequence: CASGNSGNEQFF.

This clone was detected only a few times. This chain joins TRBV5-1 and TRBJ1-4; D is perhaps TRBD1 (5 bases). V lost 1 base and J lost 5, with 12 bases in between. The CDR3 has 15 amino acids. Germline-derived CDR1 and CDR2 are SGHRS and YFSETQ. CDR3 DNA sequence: TGCGCCAGCAGCTTGTTGGGAAGGGGAAATGAAAAACTGTTTTTT. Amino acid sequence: CASSLLGRGNEKLFF.

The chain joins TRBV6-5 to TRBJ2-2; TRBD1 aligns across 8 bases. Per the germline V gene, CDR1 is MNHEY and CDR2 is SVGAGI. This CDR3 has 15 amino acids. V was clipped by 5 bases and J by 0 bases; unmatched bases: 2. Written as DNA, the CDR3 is TGTGCCAGCAGTAAGGACAGGGCGAACACCGGGGAGCTGTTTTTT. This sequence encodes CASSKDRANTGELFF.

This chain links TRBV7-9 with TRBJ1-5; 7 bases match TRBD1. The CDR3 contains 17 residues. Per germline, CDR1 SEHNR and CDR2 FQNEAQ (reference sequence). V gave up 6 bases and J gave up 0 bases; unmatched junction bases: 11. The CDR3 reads CASSHTGTAFSNQPQHF. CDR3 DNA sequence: TGTGCCAGCAGTCACACCGGGACAGCCTTTAGCAATCAGCCCCAGCATTTT.

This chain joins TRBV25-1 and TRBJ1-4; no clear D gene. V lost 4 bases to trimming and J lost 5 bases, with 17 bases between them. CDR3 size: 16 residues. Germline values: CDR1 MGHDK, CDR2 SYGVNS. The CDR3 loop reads CASSGRNSGLNEKLFF. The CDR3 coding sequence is TGTGCCAGCAGTGGCCGCAATTCAGGATTAAATGAAAAACTGTTTTTT.

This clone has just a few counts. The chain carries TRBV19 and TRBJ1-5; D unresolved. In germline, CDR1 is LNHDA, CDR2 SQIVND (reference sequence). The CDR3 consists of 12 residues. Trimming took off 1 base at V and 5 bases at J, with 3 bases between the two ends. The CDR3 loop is CASSIADQPQHF. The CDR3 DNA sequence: TGTGCCAGTAGTATAGCGGATCAGCCCCAGCATTTT.

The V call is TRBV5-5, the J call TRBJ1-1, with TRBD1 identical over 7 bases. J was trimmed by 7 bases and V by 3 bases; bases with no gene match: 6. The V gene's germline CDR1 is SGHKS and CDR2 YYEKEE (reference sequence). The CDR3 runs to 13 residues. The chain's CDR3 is CASSWGTESEAFF. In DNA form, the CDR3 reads TGTGCCAGCAGCTGGGGGACAGAGAGTGAAGCTTTCTTT.